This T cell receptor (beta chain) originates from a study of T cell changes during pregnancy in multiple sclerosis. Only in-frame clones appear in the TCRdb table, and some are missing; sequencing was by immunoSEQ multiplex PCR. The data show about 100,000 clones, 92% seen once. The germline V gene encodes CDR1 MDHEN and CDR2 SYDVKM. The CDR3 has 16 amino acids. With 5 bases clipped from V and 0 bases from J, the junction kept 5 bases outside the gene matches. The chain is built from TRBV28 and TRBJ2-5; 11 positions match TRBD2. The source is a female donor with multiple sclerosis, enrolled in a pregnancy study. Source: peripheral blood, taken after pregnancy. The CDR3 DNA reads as TGTGCCAGCAGTGCGACGGGACTAGCGGACCAAGAGACCCAGTACTTC. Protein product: CASSATGLADQETQYF. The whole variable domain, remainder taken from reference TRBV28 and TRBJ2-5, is DVKVTQSSRYLVKRTGEKVFLECVQDMDHENMFWYRQDPGLGLRLIYFSYDVKMKEKGDIPEGYSVSREKKERFSLILESASTNQTSMYLCASSATGLADQETQYFGPGTRLLVL.